Reported below is one TCR beta chain. This entry is derived from a study of long-term antiretroviral therapy in people with HIV. V was clipped by 1 base and J by 3 bases; unmatched bases: 6. Germline V lookup: CDR1 SGHRS, CDR2 YFSETQ. The CDR3 is 15 amino acids. This was the immunoSEQ v3.0 assay at survey level. Assay used: immunoSEQ multiplex PCR; TCRdb lists only in-frame clones, some missing. The sample shows tens of thousands of clones, roughly four fifths of them seen only once. This clonotype was sampled from a woman aged 40 to 50 with HIV. This specimen consisted of unsorted PBMCs, obtained around 1.8 years before starting antiretroviral therapy. The chain has TRBV5-1 and TRBJ2-7; 8 bases match TRBD1. CDR3 sequence: CASSLSRQGIYEQYF. CDR3 DNA: TGCGCCAGCAGCTTGTCGAGACAGGGGATCTACGAGCAGTACTTC.